This paragraph reports one T cell receptor (beta chain). These data belong to a study of blood T cell repertoires in COVID-19. As for the study in general: Specimens from acute and convalescent COVID-19 originated in the United States, Italy and Spain. Sources were T cells, B-cell-depleted T cells, or PBMCs; the material itself was cDNA or gDNA.

Authors' methods: For nucleated cells, counts were estimated from reference gene primer amplification. Using immunoSEQ multiplex PCR, the repertoire was profiled, and TCRdb retains in-frame clones only, with some absent. D and trimming were read from the DNA, whereas the V and J calls and clone size are those reported in that table. This sample has approximately 290,000 clones, with approximately 90% found just once. The CDR3 has 11 amino acids. The V end lost 6 bases, the J end lost 5 bases, and 7 bases lay between the germline ends. Germline V gene sequence: CDR1 SGHDN, CDR2 FVKESK. This TCR derives from a man aged 30 to 45 with acute or convalescent COVID-19. Sequenced sample: peripheral blood. The gene calls are TRBV14 and TRBJ1-1, with no clear D. As DNA, the CDR3 is TGTGCCAGCAGGAGTATGACTGAAGCTTTCTTT. Protein product: CASRSMTEAFF.